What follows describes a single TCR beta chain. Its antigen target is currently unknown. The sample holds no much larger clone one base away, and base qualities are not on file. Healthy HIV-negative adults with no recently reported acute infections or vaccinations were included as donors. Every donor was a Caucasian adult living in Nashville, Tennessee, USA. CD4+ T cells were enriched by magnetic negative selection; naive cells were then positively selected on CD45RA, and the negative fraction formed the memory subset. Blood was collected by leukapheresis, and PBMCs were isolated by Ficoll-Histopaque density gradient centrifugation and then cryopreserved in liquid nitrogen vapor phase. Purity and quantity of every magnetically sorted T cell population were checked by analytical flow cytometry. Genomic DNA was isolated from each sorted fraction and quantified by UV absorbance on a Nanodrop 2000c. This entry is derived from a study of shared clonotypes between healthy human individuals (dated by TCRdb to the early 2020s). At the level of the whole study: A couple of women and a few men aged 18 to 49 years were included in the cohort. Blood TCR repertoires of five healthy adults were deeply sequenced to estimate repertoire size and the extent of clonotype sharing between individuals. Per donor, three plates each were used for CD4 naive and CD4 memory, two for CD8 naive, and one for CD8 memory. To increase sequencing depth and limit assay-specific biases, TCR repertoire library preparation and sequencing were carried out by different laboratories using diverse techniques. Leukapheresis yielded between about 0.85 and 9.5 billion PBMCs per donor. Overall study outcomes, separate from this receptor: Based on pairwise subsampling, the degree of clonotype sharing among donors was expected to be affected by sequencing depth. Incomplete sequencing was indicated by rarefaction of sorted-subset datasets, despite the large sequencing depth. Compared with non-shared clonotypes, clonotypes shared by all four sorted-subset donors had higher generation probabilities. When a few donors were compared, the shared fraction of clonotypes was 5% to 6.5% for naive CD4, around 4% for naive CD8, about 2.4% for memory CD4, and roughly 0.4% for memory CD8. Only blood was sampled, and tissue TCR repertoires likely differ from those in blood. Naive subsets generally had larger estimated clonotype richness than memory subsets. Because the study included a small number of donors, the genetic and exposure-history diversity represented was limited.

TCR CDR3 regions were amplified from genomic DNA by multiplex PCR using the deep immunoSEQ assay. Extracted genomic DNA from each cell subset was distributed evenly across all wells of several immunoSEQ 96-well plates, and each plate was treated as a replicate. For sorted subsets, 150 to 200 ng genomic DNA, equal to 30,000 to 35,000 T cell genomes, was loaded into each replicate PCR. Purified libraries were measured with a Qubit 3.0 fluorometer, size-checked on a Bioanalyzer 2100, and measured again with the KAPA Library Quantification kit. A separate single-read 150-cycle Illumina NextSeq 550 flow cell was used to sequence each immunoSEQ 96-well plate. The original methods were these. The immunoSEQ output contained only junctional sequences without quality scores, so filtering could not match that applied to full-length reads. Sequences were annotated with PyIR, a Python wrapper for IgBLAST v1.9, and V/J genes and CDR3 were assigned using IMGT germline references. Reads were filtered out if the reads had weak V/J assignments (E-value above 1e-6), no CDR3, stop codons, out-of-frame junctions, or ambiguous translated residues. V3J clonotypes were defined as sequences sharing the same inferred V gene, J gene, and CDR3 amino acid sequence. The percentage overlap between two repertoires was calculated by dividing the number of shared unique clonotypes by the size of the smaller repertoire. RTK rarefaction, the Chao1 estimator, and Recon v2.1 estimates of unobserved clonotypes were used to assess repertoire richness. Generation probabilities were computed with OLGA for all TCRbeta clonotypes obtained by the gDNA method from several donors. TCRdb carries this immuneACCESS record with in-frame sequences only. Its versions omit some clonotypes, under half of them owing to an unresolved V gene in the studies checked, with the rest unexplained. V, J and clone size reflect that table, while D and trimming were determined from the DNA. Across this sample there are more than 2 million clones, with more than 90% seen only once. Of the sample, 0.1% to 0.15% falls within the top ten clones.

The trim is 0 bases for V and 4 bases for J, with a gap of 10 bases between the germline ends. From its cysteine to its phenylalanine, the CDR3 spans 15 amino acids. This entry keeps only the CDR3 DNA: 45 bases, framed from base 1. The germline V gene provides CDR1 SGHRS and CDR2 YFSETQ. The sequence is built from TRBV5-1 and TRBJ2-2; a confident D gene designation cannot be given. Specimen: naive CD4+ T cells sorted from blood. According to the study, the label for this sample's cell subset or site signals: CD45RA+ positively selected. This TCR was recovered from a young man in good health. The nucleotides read TGCGCCAGCAGCTTGGACACTACCAGCACCGGGGAGCTGTTTTTT. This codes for CASSLDTTSTGELFF. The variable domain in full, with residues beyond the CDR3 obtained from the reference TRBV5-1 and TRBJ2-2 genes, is KAGVTQTPRYLIKTRGQQVTLSCSPISGHRSVSWYQQTPGQGLQFLFEYFSETQRNKGNFPGRFSGRQFSNSRSEMNVSTLELGDSALYLCASSLDTTSTGELFFGEGSRLTVL.